What follows are 13 T cell receptor beta chains derived from one specimen sequenced in a study of shared clonotypes between healthy human individuals. TCRdb's table, derived via immunoSEQ multiplex PCR, lists solely in-frame clones and lacks some. The sample has about 2 million clones, about 95% seen once. CD8 cells regarded as naive lacked CD45RO, were positively chosen for CCR7, and omitted terminally differentiated effector memory CD45RA+ cells. Input material: naive CD8+ T cells sorted from blood. These receptors came from a man aged 18-30 years in good health.

The chain is built from TRBV7-9 and TRBJ2-1, with 9 nucleotides matching TRBD1. V shed 5 bases, J shed 3 bases, and the junction held 5 bases outside the gene matches. Germline assignment: CDR1 SEHNR and CDR2 FQNEAQ (reference sequence). This CDR3 spans 15 amino acids. The CDR3 DNA sequence: TGTGCCAGCAGCCCAGAGGACAGGGGCTACAATGAGCAGTTCTTC. Residues: CASSPEDRGYNEQFF.

This clone occurred a few times. V usage is TRBV6-1 and J usage is TRBJ1-2; D is perhaps TRBD1 (5 bases). This CDR3 comprises 12 residues. The ends were cut back, 7 bases at V and 7 bases at J, with 13 bases in the middle. Germline CDR1 and CDR2: MNHNS and SASEGT. The CDR3 nucleotides are TGTGCCAGCATGGACATATTTCCTGGCTACACCTTC. It specifies CASMDIFPGYTF.

The chain carries TRBV7-9 and TRBJ1-4; D gene ambiguous. Germline CDR1 is SEHNR and CDR2 is FQNEAQ (reference sequence). Trimming removed 1 base from V and 8 bases from J, with 14 bases in between. The length of the CDR3 is 15 residues. The CDR3 spells CASSLDSAVREKLFF. CDR3 nucleotide sequence: TGTGCCAGCAGCTTAGACTCGGCAGTTCGGGAAAAACTGTTTTTT.

The rearrangement uses TRBV11-2 and TRBJ2-3, with D possibly TRBD2 on 6 matching bases. CDR3 size: 15 residues. The germline V and J ends were trimmed by 5 bases and 2 bases, with 14 bases remaining between them. Germline CDR1 reads SGHAT; CDR2 reads FQNNGV. The CDR3 nucleotides are TGTGCCAGCAGCCCGGGGGTACAATCCACAGATACGCAGTATTTT. Translation: CASSPGVQSTDTQYF.

This clone appeared once. At the DNA level, this CDR3 is encoded by other sequences in the same sample as well. J is TRBJ1-4 and V is TRBV7-9, with 10 bases that match TRBD1. The ends lost 1 base at V and 6 bases at J; junction bases unmatched: 2. The germline V gene has CDR1 SEHNR and CDR2 FQNEAQ (reference sequence). The CDR3 covers 15 residues. The DNA for the CDR3 is TGTGCCAGCAGCTTAGTGGGGACAGGGGATGAAAAACTGTTTTTT. Protein sequence: CASSLVGTGDEKLFF.

The chain uses TRBV4-3 and TRBJ1-2, with TRBD1 as a possible D gene (6 bases). The CDR3 has 15 residues. The germline V gene encodes CDR1 LGHNA and CDR2 YSLEER. Trimming removed 1 base from V and 1 base from J, with 10 bases in between. CDR3 nucleotides: TGCGCCAGCAGCCAAGGGACAGAATTTAACTATGGCTACACCTTC. Its protein is CASSQGTEFNYGYTF.

The genes are TRBV5-6 and TRBJ1-6; D is undetermined. Trimming cost V 2 bases and J 10 bases, with 13 bases left between them. Germline CDR1 and CDR2: SGHDT and YYEEEE. This CDR3 region has 14 residues. CDR3 DNA sequence: TGTGCCAGCAGCTTTACAACCGCGGTGTCACCCCTCCACTTT. Translation gives CASSFTTAVSPLHF.

The table lists this clone with a count of one. The V and J genes are TRBV9 and TRBJ2-3; 9 bases align to TRBD2. Unmatched junction bases numbered 7, after V lost 3 bases and J lost 2 bases. This CDR3 contains 16 residues. Per the germline V gene, CDR1 is SGDLS and CDR2 is YYNGEE. For the CDR3, the DNA is TGTGCCAGCAGCGCGGGAGCGGGGGGCCACACAGATACGCAGTATTTT. It encodes CASSAGAGGHTDTQYF.

This clone turned up a few times. The chain couples TRBV4-1 to TRBJ1-3; D unresolved. Germline V gene lookup returns CDR1 MGHRA and CDR2 YSYEKL. This CDR3 is built from 13 residues. Trimming removed 2 bases from V and 0 bases from J, with 2 bases in between. DNA of the CDR3: TGCGCCAGCAGCCAAACCTCTGGAAACACCATATATTTT. This gives the protein CASSQTSGNTIYF.

The V gene is TRBV11-2, the J gene TRBJ2-2; no definite D call. V gave up 1 base and J gave up 1 base, with 13 bases separating them. The CDR3 sequence is 17 residues long. Germline values: CDR1 SGHAT, CDR2 FQNNGV. The CDR3 reads CASSLGDYQVNTGELFF. CDR3 coding DNA: TGTGCCAGCAGCTTAGGGGATTACCAAGTGAACACCGGGGAGCTGTTTTTT.

As concerns this clone: Other nucleotide sequences from this sample produce the same CDR3. The chain recombines TRBV2 with TRBJ1-2; D is perhaps TRBD1 (6 bases). In germline, CDR1 is SNHLY, CDR2 FYNNEI. Trimming pared 6 bases from V and 1 base from J, leaving 9 bases between. This CDR3 region has 13 residues. DNA for the CDR3: TGTGCCAGCAGGGACAGCTTTAACTATGGCTACACCTTC. Its translation is CASRDSFNYGYTF.

The gene calls are TRBV6-5 and TRBJ2-1; the D gene could be TRBD1 or TRBD2 (5 bases each). Germline CDR1 MNHEY, CDR2 SVGAGI. Trimming cost V 6 bases and J 10 bases, with 16 bases left between them. The CDR3 length is 13 residues. In DNA, the CDR3 is TGTGCCAGCAGGTTGGGGACGACAGAAGAGCAGTTCTTC. It codes for CASRLGTTEEQFF.

The V call is TRBV13, the J call TRBJ2-1; 10 bases map to TRBD2. J lost 0 bases, V lost 2 bases, and 10 bases had no gene match. The CDR3 extends over 19 amino acids. CDR1 PRHDT and CDR2 FYEKMQ come from the germline V gene (reference sequence). As DNA, the CDR3 is TGTGCCAGCAGCTTAAAGTCTAGCGGGGGTGGCAGCTCCTACAATGAGCAGTTCTTC. It yields the protein CASSLKSSGGGSSYNEQFF.